Sequencing of this TCR beta chain was carried out in a study of blood T cell repertoires in COVID-19. At the level of the study: Samples came from the United States, Italy and Spain, spanning acute and convalescent COVID-19. The analysed material was cDNA or gDNA that came from T cells, B-cell-depleted T cells, or PBMCs.

V gave up 4 bases and J gave up 1 base; unmatched junction bases: 5. In germline, CDR1 is ENHRY, CDR2 SYGVKD. The CDR3 loop spans 18 amino acids. As handled by the study authors: Nucleated cell number was recorded as an estimate derived from reference gene primer amplification. The protocol was immunoSEQ multiplex PCR, while the TCRdb copy is restricted to in-frame clones and leaves out a portion. V, J and clone size are those of that table, while D and trimming were read from the DNA. The sample contains around 260,000 clones, 88% of which appear only once. The sequenced material came from peripheral blood. The clonotype comes from a man aged 55 to 69 who had recovered from COVID-19. V gene TRBV10-3 combines with J gene TRBJ2-2; 14 bases are shared with TRBD2. CDR3 DNA sequence: TGTGCCATCAGTGCCGCGGGACTAGCGGGGGTGAACACCGGGGAGCTGTTTTTT. Amino acids: CAISAAGLAGVNTGELFF.